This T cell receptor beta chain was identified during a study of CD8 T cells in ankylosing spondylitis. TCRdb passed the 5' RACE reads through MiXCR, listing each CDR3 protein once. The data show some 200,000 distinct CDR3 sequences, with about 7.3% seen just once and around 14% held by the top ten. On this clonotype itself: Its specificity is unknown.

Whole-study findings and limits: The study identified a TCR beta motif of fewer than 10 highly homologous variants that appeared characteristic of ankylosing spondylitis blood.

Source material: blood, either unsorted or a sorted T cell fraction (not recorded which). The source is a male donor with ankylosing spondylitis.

The CDR3 nucleotides are TGTGCCAGCAGCTATCCTTTGGACGGGAAGGAGACCCAGTACTTC. Amino acid sequence: CASSYPLDGKETQYF. J is TRBJ2-5 and V is TRBV11-2; possible D gene TRBD2, 5 bases. The CDR3 runs 15 residues. CDR1 SGHAT and CDR2 FQNNGV come from the germline V gene. V dropped 4 bases and J dropped 5 bases, with 17 bases sitting between them.